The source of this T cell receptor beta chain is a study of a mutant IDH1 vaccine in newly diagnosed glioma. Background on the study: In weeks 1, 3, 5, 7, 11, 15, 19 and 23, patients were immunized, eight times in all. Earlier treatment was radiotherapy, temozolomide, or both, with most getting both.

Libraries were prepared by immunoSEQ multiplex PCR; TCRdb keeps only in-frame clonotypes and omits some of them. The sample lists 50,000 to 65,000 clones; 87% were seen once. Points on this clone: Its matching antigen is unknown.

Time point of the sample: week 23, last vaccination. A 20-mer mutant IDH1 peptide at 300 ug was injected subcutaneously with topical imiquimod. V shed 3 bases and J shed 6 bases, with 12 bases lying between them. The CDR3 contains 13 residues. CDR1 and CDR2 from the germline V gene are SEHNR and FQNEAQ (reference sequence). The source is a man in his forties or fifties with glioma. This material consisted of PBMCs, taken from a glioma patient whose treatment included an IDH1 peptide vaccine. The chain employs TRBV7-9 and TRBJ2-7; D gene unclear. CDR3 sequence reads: CASSLESSREQYF. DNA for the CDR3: TGTGCCAGCAGCTTGGAATCCAGCCGCGAGCAGTACTTC.